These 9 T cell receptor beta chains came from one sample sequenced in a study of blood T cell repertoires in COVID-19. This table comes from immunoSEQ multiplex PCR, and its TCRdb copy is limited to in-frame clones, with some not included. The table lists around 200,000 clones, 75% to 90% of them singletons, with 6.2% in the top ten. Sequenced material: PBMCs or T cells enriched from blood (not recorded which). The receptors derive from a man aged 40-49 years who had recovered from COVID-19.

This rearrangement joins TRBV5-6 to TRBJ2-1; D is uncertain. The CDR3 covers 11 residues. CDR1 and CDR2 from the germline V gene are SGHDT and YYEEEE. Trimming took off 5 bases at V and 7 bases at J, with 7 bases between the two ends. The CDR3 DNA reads TGTGCCAGCAGGGAGAGGAATGAGCAGTTCTTC. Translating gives CASRERNEQFF.

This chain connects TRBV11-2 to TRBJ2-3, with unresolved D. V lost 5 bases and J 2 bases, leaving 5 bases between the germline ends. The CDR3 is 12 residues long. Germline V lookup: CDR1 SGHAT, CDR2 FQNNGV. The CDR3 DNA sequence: TGTGCCAGCAGCCCTCCCACAGATACGCAGTATTTT. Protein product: CASSPPTDTQYF.

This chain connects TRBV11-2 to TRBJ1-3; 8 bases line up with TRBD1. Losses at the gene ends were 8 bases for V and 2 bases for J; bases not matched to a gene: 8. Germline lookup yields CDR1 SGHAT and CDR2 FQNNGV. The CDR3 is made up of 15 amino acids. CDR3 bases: TGTGCCAGCGGCCTCCGGACAGGGACTGGAAACACCATATATTTT. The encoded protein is CASGLRTGTGNTIYF.

Written as DNA, the CDR3 is TGTGCCAGCAGTTACTCTGTGGGACAGGGGAAGGGCTACACCTTC. This sequence encodes CASSYSVGQGKGYTF. This chain connects TRBV6-5 to TRBJ1-2, with 10 bases that match TRBD1. V lost 0 bases to trimming and J lost 8 bases; unmatched junction nucleotides: 6. The CDR3 is made up of 15 amino acids. In germline, CDR1 is MNHEY, CDR2 SVGAGI.

The CDR3 loop is CASNALPGQAEAFF. The DNA of the CDR3 is TGTGCCAGCAACGCCCTGCCGGGACAGGCTGAAGCTTTCTTT. The chain employs TRBV27 and TRBJ1-1; 8 bases fit TRBD1. The CDR3 is made up of 14 amino acids. The germline V gene has CDR1 MNHEY and CDR2 SMNVEV (reference sequence). Trimming at V came to 7 bases and at J to 6 bases, leaving 10 bases not matched to a gene.

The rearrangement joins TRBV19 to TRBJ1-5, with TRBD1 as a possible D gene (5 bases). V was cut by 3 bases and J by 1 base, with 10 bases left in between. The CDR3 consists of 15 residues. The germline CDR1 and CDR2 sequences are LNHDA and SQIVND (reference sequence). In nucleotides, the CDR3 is TGTGCCAGTAGTATGTGGGGCACAAGCAATCAGCCCCAGCATTTT. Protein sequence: CASSMWGTSNQPQHF.

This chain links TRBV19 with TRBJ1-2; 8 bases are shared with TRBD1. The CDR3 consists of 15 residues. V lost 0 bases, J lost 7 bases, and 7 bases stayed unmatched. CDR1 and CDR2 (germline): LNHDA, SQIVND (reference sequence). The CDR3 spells CASSIDRGHSSGYTF. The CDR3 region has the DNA TGTGCCAGTAGTATAGACAGGGGGCATTCCTCTGGCTACACCTTC.

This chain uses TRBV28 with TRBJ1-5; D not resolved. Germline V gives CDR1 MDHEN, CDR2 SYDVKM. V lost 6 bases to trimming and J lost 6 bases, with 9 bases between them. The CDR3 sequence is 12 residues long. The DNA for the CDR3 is TGTGCCAGCAGGCCCCCGAGTCAGCCCCAGCATTTT. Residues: CASRPPSQPQHF.

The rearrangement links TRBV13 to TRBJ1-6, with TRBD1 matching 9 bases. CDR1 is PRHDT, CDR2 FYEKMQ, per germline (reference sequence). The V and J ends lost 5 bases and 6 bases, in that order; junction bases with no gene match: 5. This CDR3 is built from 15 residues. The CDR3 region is CASSDGTGTNSPLHF. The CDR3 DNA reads TGTGCCAGCAGCGACGGGACAGGGACTAATTCACCCCTCCACTTT.